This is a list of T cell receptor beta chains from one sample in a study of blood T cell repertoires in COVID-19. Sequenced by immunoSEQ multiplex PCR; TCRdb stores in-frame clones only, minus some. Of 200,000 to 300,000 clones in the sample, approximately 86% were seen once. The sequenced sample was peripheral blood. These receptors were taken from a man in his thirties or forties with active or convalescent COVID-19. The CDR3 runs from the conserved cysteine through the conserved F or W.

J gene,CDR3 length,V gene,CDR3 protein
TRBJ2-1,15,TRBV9,CASSVWQGAQDEQFF
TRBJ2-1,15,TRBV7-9,CASSLAGLAVDEQFF
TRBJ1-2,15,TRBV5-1,CASSLVGTGDSGYTF
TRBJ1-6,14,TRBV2,CASSGPVGASPLHF
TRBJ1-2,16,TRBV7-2,CASSSSHRTLNYGYTF
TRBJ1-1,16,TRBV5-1,CASSLIPVEQNTEAFF
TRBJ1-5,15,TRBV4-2,CASSQEFRSNQPQHF
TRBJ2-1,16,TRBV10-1,CASSDKPGHSYNEQFF
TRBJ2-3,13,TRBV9,CASSETTHDTQYF
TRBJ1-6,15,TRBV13,CASRYRDRQNSPLHF
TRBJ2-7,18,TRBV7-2,CASSSSGSMHSNPYEQYF
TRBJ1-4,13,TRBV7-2,CASSSTAGEKLFF
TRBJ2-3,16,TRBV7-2,CASSFRGGDRTDTQYF
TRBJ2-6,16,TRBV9,CASSVAGGSGANVLTF
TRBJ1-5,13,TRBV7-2,CASSMDRVQPQHF
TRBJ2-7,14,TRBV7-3,CASSQGGNGYEQYF
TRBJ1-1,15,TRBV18,CASQRDRGLGTEAFF
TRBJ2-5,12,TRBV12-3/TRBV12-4,CASSHSKETQYF
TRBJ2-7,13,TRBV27,CASSYRPDYEQYF
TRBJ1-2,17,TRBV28,CASSPTGQGAQGYGYTF
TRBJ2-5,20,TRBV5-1,CASSRGTGGGGLAAQETQYF
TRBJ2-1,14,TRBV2,CASSGDRGGNEQFF
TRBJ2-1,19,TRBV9,CASSVTVAGGQSPYNEQFF
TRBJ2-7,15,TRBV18,CASSPFTGAGDEQYF
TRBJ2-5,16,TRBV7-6,CASSSPRLASQETQYF
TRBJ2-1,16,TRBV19,CASSIDRPSSYNEQFF
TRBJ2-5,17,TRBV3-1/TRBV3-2,CASSQGVSGGLQETQYF
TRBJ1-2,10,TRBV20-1,CSARETGGTF
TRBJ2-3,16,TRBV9,CASSAQLVVDTDTQYF
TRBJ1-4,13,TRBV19,CASGTGRGEKLFF
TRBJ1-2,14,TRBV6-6,CASSDYRKNAGYTF
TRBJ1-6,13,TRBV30,CACTQGAESPLHF
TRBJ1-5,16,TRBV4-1,CASSQDGRNSNQPQHF
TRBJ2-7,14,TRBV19,CASSIPGYAYEQYF
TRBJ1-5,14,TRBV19,CASSPDRGGQPQHF
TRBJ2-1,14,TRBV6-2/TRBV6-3,CASSYGLGGNEQFF
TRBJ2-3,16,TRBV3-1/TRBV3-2,CASSQDEGLASDTQYF
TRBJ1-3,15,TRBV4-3,CASSQDRGLGNTIYF
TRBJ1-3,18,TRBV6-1,CASSEARGGQISGNTIYF
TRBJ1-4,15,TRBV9,CASIGQGATNEKLFF
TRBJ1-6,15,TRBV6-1,CASSEWSGSGAPLHF
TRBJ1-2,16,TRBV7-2,CASSLIGPSNPWGYTF
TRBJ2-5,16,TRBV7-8,CASSVGLAGGKETQYF
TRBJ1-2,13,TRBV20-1,CSASRGVARGYTF
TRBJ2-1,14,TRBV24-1,CATSDGGPYNEQFF
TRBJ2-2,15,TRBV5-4,CASSLGLGQTGELFF
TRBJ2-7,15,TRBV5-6,CASSLIGFGAYEQYF
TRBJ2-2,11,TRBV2,CASSDLGELFF
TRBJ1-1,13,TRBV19,CASSINRGSEAFF
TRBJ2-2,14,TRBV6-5,CASSKQGAAGELFF
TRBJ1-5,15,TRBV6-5,CAAWGGRGGNQPQHF
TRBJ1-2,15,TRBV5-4,CASSERTGGRYGYTF